What follows are 18 T cell receptor beta chains derived from one specimen sequenced in a study of neoadjuvant anti-PD-1 for oral cavity cancer. Described time point: after neoadjuvant nivolumab, at surgical resection. Measured with immunoSEQ multiplex PCR; TCRdb has only the in-frame clones, and not every one. The top ten clones hold about 7% of a sample with around 6,000 clones, 45% to 60% of them seen once. The sample here was tumor tissue, taken after nivolumab (anti-PD-1) treatment. These receptors all stem from a person aged 40-85 years with oral cavity squamous cell carcinoma.

The chain is built from TRBV7-2 and TRBJ1-5; TRBD1 might be the D (6 bases). V lost 3 bases and J 4 bases, leaving 13 bases between the germline ends. Germline V gene data show CDR1 as SGHTA and CDR2 as FQGNSA. The length of the CDR3 is 15 residues. The CDR3: CASSFGGGGNQPQHF. Here the CDR3 DNA reads TGTGCCAGCAGCTTCGGAGGGGGAGGGAATCAGCCCCAGCATTTT. Looking up the rest from reference TRBV7-2 and TRBJ1-5 gives the full variable domain: GAGVSQSPSNKVTEKGKDVELRCDPISGHTALYWYRQSLGQGLEFLIYFQGNSAPDKSGLPSDRFSAERTGGSVSTLTIQRTQQEDSAVYLCASSFGGGGNQPQHFGDGTRLSIL.

This chain joins TRBV5-6 and TRBJ2-7, with TRBD1 matching 9 bases. CDR1 and CDR2 (germline): SGHDT, YYEEEE. V shed 4 bases and J 6 bases; nucleotides not matched to a gene: 11. The CDR3 extends over 15 amino acids. The CDR3 DNA follows: TGTGCCAGCAGCAAACGTCCGGGACAGGGTTCCGAGCAGTACTTC. This translates into CASSKRPGQGSEQYF.

The genes are TRBV18 and TRBJ2-2, with D hard to call. This CDR3 is 14 amino acids long. The V and J ends lost 3 bases and 5 bases respectively, with 10 bases between them. In germline, CDR1 is KGHSH, CDR2 LQKENI. The chain's CDR3 is CASSPGTRTGELFF. CDR3 DNA: TGTGCCAGCTCACCTGGAACCCGGACCGGGGAGCTGTTTTTT.

This chain connects TRBV5-6 to TRBJ2-7; 9 bases map to TRBD1. Germline V gene data show CDR1 as SGHDT and CDR2 as YYEEEE. V shed 2 bases and J 5 bases; nucleotides not matched to a gene: 11. This CDR3 is 16 amino acids long. CDR3 region: CASSFGTGTGYDEQYF. The CDR3, as DNA: TGTGCCAGCAGCTTTGGAACCGGGACAGGGTATGACGAGCAGTACTTC.

This clone occurred a few times. The chain recombines TRBV7-9 with TRBJ1-4, with a tentative D call TRBD1 (6 bases). Trimming took off 5 bases at V and 9 bases at J, with 22 bases between the two ends. From germline, CDR1 is SEHNR and CDR2 FQNEAQ (reference sequence). The CDR3 covers 16 residues. The CDR3 DNA reads TGTGCCAGCAGCCCACCCCGGGACACTAGGGATCAAAAACTGTTTTTT. As protein: CASSPPRDTRDQKLFF.

This clone was recorded only once. The chain links TRBV30 to TRBJ2-7, with 7 bases matching TRBD1. With 1 base clipped from V and 1 base from J, the junction kept 7 bases outside the gene matches. Per the germline V gene, CDR1 is GTSNPN and CDR2 is SVGIG (reference sequence). The CDR3 has 15 residues. Here the CDR3 DNA reads TGTGCCTGGAGTGGACCGAGGGACAGATCCTACGAGCAGTACTTC. Amino acid sequence: CAWSGPRDRSYEQYF.

The CDR3 region has the DNA TGTGCCTGGAGGCGGACAGGGGTCACTCAGCCCCAGCATTTT. Its translation is CAWRRTGVTQPQHF. This rearrangement joins TRBV30 to TRBJ1-5; 9 bases match TRBD1. The ends lost 3 bases at V and 6 bases at J; junction bases unmatched: 6. CDR1 and CDR2 (germline): GTSNPN, SVGIG (reference sequence). The CDR3 contains 14 residues. Together with reference TRBV30 and TRBJ1-5, the CDR3 gives the full variable domain: SQTIHQWPATLVQPVGSPLSLECTVEGTSNPNLYWYRQAAGRGLQLLFYSVGIGQISSEVPQNLSASRPQDRQFILSSKKLLLSDSGFYLCAWRRTGVTQPQHFGDGTRLSIL.

The chain carries TRBV4-1 and TRBJ1-1; D may be TRBD1 (5 bases). Germline V lookup: CDR1 MGHRA, CDR2 YSYEKL. V was pared by 1 base and J by 7 bases, with 13 bases between. CDR3 size: 14 residues. The CDR3 protein is CASSQGQFGGEAFF. CDR3 in DNA: TGCGCCAGCAGCCAAGGACAGTTTGGGGGTGAAGCTTTCTTT.

CDR3 in amino acids: CASNPGRSYEQYF. CDR3 sequence (DNA): TGTGCCAGCAACCCGGGACGGTCCTACGAGCAGTACTTC. The chain employs TRBV14 and TRBJ2-7; tentatively, D is TRBD1 or TRBD2 (5 bases each). The germline V and J ends were trimmed by 7 bases and 1 base, with 11 bases remaining between them. This CDR3 contains 13 residues. Per germline, CDR1 SGHDN and CDR2 FVKESK.

V and J are TRBV7-2 and TRBJ2-1; no reliable D call. Trimming took off 0 bases at V and 4 bases at J, with 1 base between the two ends. Germline lookup yields CDR1 SGHTA and CDR2 FQGNSA. The CDR3 consists of 12 residues. The CDR3 protein is CASSLAYNEQFF. The CDR3, as DNA: TGTGCCAGCAGCTTAGCGTACAATGAGCAGTTCTTC. Complete variable domain (other parts from reference TRBV7-2 and TRBJ2-1): GAGVSQSPSNKVTEKGKDVELRCDPISGHTALYWYRQSLGQGLEFLIYFQGNSAPDKSGLPSDRFSAERTGGSVSTLTIQRTQQEDSAVYLCASSLAYNEQFFGPGTRLTVL.

The V call is TRBV27, the J call TRBJ2-2, with TRBD1 matching 9 bases. Germline V lookup: CDR1 MNHEY, CDR2 SMNVEV (reference sequence). The CDR3 has 18 amino acids. Trimming cost V 7 bases and J 5 bases; bases outside gene matches: 17. The CDR3 spells CASKPDRGQGAWTGELFF. CDR3 DNA: TGTGCCAGCAAACCGGACAGGGGTCAAGGGGCCTGGACCGGGGAGCTGTTTTTT.

The chain has TRBV19 and TRBJ1-4, with a weak D call TRBD1 (6 bases). The CDR3 runs 16 residues. Germline V gene data show CDR1 as LNHDA and CDR2 as SQIVND (reference sequence). The V end was cut by 9 bases, the J end by 0 bases, with 17 bases between. CDR3 coding DNA: TGTGCCAGCCAGGGGAGAGAAAGAGCAACTAATGAAAAACTGTTTTTT. The encoded protein is CASQGRERATNEKLFF.

The chain uses TRBV10-3 and TRBJ2-7; D possibly corresponds to TRBD2 (6 bases). CDR3 length equals 15 residues. Per the germline V gene, CDR1 is ENHRY and CDR2 is SYGVKD. The ends were cut back, 6 bases at V and 0 bases at J, with 15 bases in the middle. The CDR3 protein is CAISPSERSSYEQYF. The CDR3 nucleotides read TGTGCCATCAGCCCTAGCGAAAGGAGCTCCTACGAGCAGTACTTC.

This clone is a singleton in its sample. The chain links TRBV6-4 to TRBJ2-1; TRBD2 matches 12 bases. The CDR3 has 19 residues. The trim removed 2 bases at V and 4 bases at J, leaving 12 bases unmatched. Germline V gives CDR1 MRHNA, CDR2 SNTAGT. The CDR3 is CASSDPGLAGFKKYNEQFF. In nucleotides, the CDR3 is TGTGCCAGCAGTGACCCGGGACTAGCGGGCTTTAAGAAATACAATGAGCAGTTCTTC.

Only a few counts were recorded for this clone. The rearrangement uses TRBV5-1 and TRBJ1-2; the match to TRBD1 covers 7 bases. CDR3 length: 15 residues. V trimming: 4 bases; J trimming: 7 bases; junction bases outside the gene matches: 13. CDR1 and CDR2 (germline): SGHRS, YFSETQ. The CDR3 reads CASSAFPGTEGGYTF. The CDR3 DNA follows: TGCGCCAGCAGCGCCTTTCCCGGGACAGAGGGTGGCTACACCTTC.

This sequence joins TRBV7-6 and TRBJ2-1, with D tentatively TRBD1 (5 bases). Trimming pared 1 base from V and 4 bases from J, leaving 17 bases between. The CDR3 runs 17 residues. The germline CDR1 and CDR2 sequences are SGHVS and FNYEAQ. For the CDR3, the DNA is TGTGCCAGCAGCTTAGTGACCCTAGGGGCCGGGTACAATGAGCAGTTCTTC. This sequence encodes CASSLVTLGAGYNEQFF.

The chain combines TRBV6-4 with TRBJ2-1, with TRBD2 matching over 8 bases. Germline lookup yields CDR1 MRHNA and CDR2 SNTAGT. The CDR3 is 16 amino acids. V was pared by 0 bases and J by 7 bases, with 8 bases of the junction left unmatched. The CDR3 protein is CASSDSFSGKNNEQFF. The CDR3 DNA follows: TGTGCCAGCAGTGACTCTTTTAGCGGGAAGAATAATGAGCAGTTCTTC.

The chain carries TRBV15 and TRBJ1-1; D is ambiguous. CDR1 is LNHNV and CDR2 is YYDKDF in the germline V gene (reference sequence). V was shortened by 0 bases and J by 5 bases, with 22 bases between the two germline ends. This CDR3 has 18 residues. The CDR3 here is CATSRDRSGVIRKTEAFF. CDR3 sequence (DNA): TGTGCCACCAGCAGAGATCGGAGCGGGGTGATAAGGAAGACTGAAGCTTTCTTT.